Sequencing of this T cell receptor beta chain was carried out in a study of blood T cell repertoires in COVID-19. As processed by the authors: Counts of nucleated cells, estimated from reference gene primer amplification, were obtained. Profiled with immunoSEQ multiplex PCR; TCRdb holds only in-frame clones, not every one. That table is the source of V, J and clone size, and D and trimming were worked out from the DNA. Among some 350,000 clones, 88% were seen once, and the ten largest hold around 4.6%. CDR3 size: 12 residues. V shed 6 bases and J 1 base; nucleotides not matched to a gene: 1. CDR1 is SQVTM, CDR2 ANQGSEA, per germline. This clone was seen a single time. The cohort comprised adults aged 18 to 89 years residing in about two dozen US areas. Participant reports of clinical history set cohort assignment. Before being deemed recovered, Cohort 3 donors had two negative PCRs, clearance, or symptom resolution.

This chain joins TRBV29-1 and TRBJ1-1; 8 bases align to TRBD1. Sequenced input: PBMCs or T cells enriched from blood (not recorded which). The receptor was derived from a man aged 25 to 40 who had recovered from COVID-19. The CDR3 DNA reads as TGCAGCGTGGGGACAGGGAACACTGAAGCTTTCTTT. Protein product: CSVGTGNTEAFF.